These T cell receptor beta chains were read from a single sample in a study of T cells after yellow fever vaccination. TCRdb re-called the 5' RACE reads with MiXCR, one entry per CDR3 protein. The repertoire holds about 350,000 distinct CDR3 sequences, with 4.1% as singletons. Sequencing was performed on PBMCs, taken 5 days after the yellow fever booster vaccination. The receptors stem from a man younger than 30 who received the YFV17D yellow fever vaccine. Both conserved end residues are part of each CDR3. Fields, in order: V gene, D gene, clone size, J gene, CDR3 protein, CDR3 DNA. The D gene is left open where the match is weak. Where a row states a size, it is once, few, many or the class of an expanded clone; other rows omit it.

V: TRBV5-4
D: TRBD2
size: NA
J: TRBJ2-5
CDR3: CASSSRGGDQETQYF
DNA: TGTGCCAGCAGCTCTCGGGGGGGCGACCAGGAGACCCAGTACTTC

V: TRBV2
D: NA
size: NA
J: TRBJ1-1
CDR3: CASSPRTTGGTEAFF
DNA: TGTGCCAGCAGCCCACGTACCACCGGAGGGACTGAAGCTTTCTTT

V: TRBV2
D: TRBD2
size: NA
J: TRBJ2-7
CDR3: CASSEARVAGGPEYF
DNA: TGTGCCAGCAGTGAAGCGAGAGTAGCGGGGGGCCCTGAGTACTTC

V: TRBV6-2/TRBV6-3
D: TRBD1
size: NA
J: TRBJ2-2
CDR3: CASRIPGQGNTGELFF
DNA: TGTGCCAGCAGGATTCCGGGACAGGGTAACACCGGGGAGCTGTTTTTT

V: TRBV20-1
D: TRBD2
size: few
J: TRBJ2-3
CDR3: CSASRASGAADTQYF
DNA: TGCAGTGCTAGTCGTGCTAGCGGGGCGGCAGATACGCAGTATTTT

V: TRBV5-1
D: NA
size: many
J: TRBJ2-2
CDR3: CASSLTGNTGELFF
DNA: TGCGCCAGCAGCCTGACAGGGAACACCGGGGAGCTGTTTTTT

V: TRBV5-1
D: NA
size: many
J: TRBJ2-3
CDR3: CASSPSGSTDTQYF
DNA: TGCGCCAGCAGCCCCAGTGGAAGCACAGATACGCAGTATTTT

V: TRBV4-2
D: NA
size: few
J: TRBJ2-7
CDR3: CASSQVAGRSSYEQYF
DNA: TGTGCCAGCAGCCAAGTGGCTGGAAGGAGCTCCTACGAGCAGTACTTC

V: TRBV7-9
D: NA
size: NA
J: TRBJ1-2
CDR3: CASSPSVYGYTF
DNA: TGTGCCAGCAGCCCTAGCGTCTATGGCTACACCTTC

V: TRBV9
D: TRBD1
size: NA
J: TRBJ1-6
CDR3: CASSVEAGTGNSPLHF
DNA: TGTGCCAGCAGCGTAGAGGCCGGGACAGGGAATTCACCCCTCCACTTT

V: TRBV7-6
D: NA
size: NA
J: TRBJ1-1
CDR3: CASSLSAGKSTEAFF
DNA: TGTGCCAGCAGCTTATCAGCAGGGAAAAGCACTGAAGCTTTCTTT

V: TRBV7-6
D: NA
size: many
J: TRBJ2-3
CDR3: CASSLWGLSTDTQYF
DNA: TGTGCCAGCAGCTTATGGGGACTGAGCACAGATACGCAGTATTTT

V: TRBV5-5
D: NA
size: NA
J: TRBJ2-1
CDR3: CASSLEPDNEQFF
DNA: TGTGCCAGCAGCTTGGAGCCAGACAATGAGCAGTTCTTC

V: TRBV18
D: TRBD1
size: many
J: TRBJ1-1
CDR3: CASSERQGTMNTEAFF
DNA: TGTGCCAGCTCCGAGCGACAGGGAACTATGAACACTGAAGCTTTCTTT

V: TRBV3-1
D: NA
size: few
J: TRBJ2-1
CDR3: CASSQDEASLKFF
DNA: TGTGCCAGCAGCCAAGATGAGGCGTCGCTTAAGTTCTTC

V: TRBV7-8
D: TRBD1
size: many
J: TRBJ2-7
CDR3: CASSIDRVPYEQYF
DNA: TGTGCCAGCAGCATCGACAGGGTCCCCTACGAGCAGTACTTC

V: TRBV29-1
D: TRBD1
size: few
J: TRBJ1-3
CDR3: CSVEDNDRAYSGNTIYF
DNA: TGCAGCGTTGAAGATAACGACAGGGCTTACTCTGGAAACACCATATATTTT

V: TRBV6-2/TRBV6-3
D: NA
size: few
J: TRBJ2-7
CDR3: CASSPIRPGYRYEQYF
DNA: TGTGCCAGCAGTCCAATCCGACCAGGTTATCGGTACGAGCAGTACTTC

V: TRBV9
D: NA
size: many
J: TRBJ2-2
CDR3: CASSVVGNSNTGELFF
DNA: TGTGCCAGCAGCGTAGTGGGGAATTCGAACACCGGGGAGCTGTTTTTT

V: TRBV7-9
D: NA
size: many
J: TRBJ2-5
CDR3: CASSRQGGETQYF
DNA: TGTGCCAGCAGCCGACAGGGAGGAGAGACCCAGTACTTC

V: TRBV5-4
D: NA
size: few
J: TRBJ1-1
CDR3: CASGLDSTEAFF
DNA: TGTGCCAGCGGGTTAGACAGCACTGAAGCTTTCTTT

V: TRBV7-2
D: TRBD1
size: few
J: TRBJ1-5
CDR3: CASSRNRGPRQPQHF
DNA: TGTGCCAGCAGCCGGAACAGGGGACCCAGACAGCCCCAGCATTTT

V: TRBV9
D: NA
size: NA
J: TRBJ2-1
CDR3: CASSVEQFYNEQFF
DNA: TGTGCCAGCAGCGTAGAGCAGTTCTACAATGAGCAGTTCTTC

V: TRBV3-1
D: NA
size: few
J: TRBJ2-7
CDR3: CASSQRGGEQYF
DNA: TGTGCCAGCAGCCAGCGGGGAGGCGAGCAGTACTTC

V: TRBV5-1
D: NA
size: many
J: TRBJ2-2
CDR3: CASSLVGDFNTGELFF
DNA: TGCGCCAGCAGCTTGGTAGGGGACTTTAACACCGGGGAGCTGTTTTTT

V: TRBV7-2
D: NA
size: many
J: TRBJ1-5
CDR3: CASSLVHGGNQPQHF
DNA: TGTGCCAGCAGCTTAGTGCATGGCGGCAATCAGCCCCAGCATTTT

V: TRBV4-2
D: TRBD1
size: few
J: TRBJ1-2
CDR3: CASSLLTGGSGYGYTF
DNA: TGTGCCAGCAGCCTTTTGACAGGGGGTTCTGGCTATGGCTACACCTTC

V: TRBV9
D: NA
size: few
J: TRBJ2-3
CDR3: CASSVDAVSDTQYF
DNA: TGTGCCAGCAGCGTAGACGCTGTATCTGATACGCAGTATTTT

V: TRBV12-3/TRBV12-4
D: NA
size: NA
J: TRBJ1-2
CDR3: CASSRSGQGYTF
DNA: TGTGCCAGCAGTCGATCCGGGCAAGGCTACACCTTC

V: TRBV19
D: NA
size: few
J: TRBJ2-7
CDR3: CASTGPGNRIPYEQYF
DNA: TGTGCCAGTACGGGCCCGGGGAACAGAATTCCCTACGAGCAGTACTTC

V: TRBV27
D: NA
size: NA
J: TRBJ2-2
CDR3: CASSGHLRTGELFF
DNA: TGTGCCAGCTCGGGACATTTAAGGACCGGGGAGCTGTTTTTT

V: TRBV12-3/TRBV12-4
D: TRBD2
size: many
J: TRBJ2-2
CDR3: CASTPWGGGTGELFF
DNA: TGTGCCAGCACCCCGTGGGGGGGGGGAACCGGGGAGCTGTTTTTT

V: TRBV5-4
D: TRBD1
size: NA
J: TRBJ1-2
CDR3: CASSERQGPYGYTF
DNA: TGTGCCAGCAGCGAACGACAGGGACCCTATGGCTACACCTTC

V: TRBV4-3
D: NA
size: many
J: TRBJ2-2
CDR3: CASSQKAGRDTGELFF
DNA: TGCGCCAGCAGCCAAAAGGCCGGTCGGGACACCGGGGAGCTGTTTTTT

V: TRBV5-6
D: NA
size: few
J: TRBJ2-1
CDR3: CASSLDFASSSYNEQFF
DNA: TGTGCCAGCAGCTTGGATTTTGCGTCCTCCTCCTACAATGAGCAGTTCTTC

V: TRBV29-1
D: NA
size: NA
J: TRBJ2-7
CDR3: CGVGGLRLYEQYF
DNA: TGCGGCGTTGGGGGATTAAGGCTCTACGAGCAGTACTTC

V: TRBV19
D: TRBD1
size: many
J: TRBJ1-5
CDR3: CASSIKGTGLYQPQHF
DNA: TGTGCCAGTAGTATTAAAGGGACAGGTTTGTATCAGCCCCAGCATTTT

V: TRBV21-1
D: NA
size: few
J: TRBJ1-5
CDR3: CASSARTGNQPQHF
DNA: TGTGCCAGCAGCGCACGGACAGGGAATCAGCCCCAGCATTTT

V: TRBV7-3
D: NA
size: few
J: TRBJ2-5
CDR3: CASSLMGAKETQYF
DNA: TGTGCCAGCAGCTTAATGGGGGCGAAAGAGACCCAGTACTTC

V: TRBV2
D: NA
size: few
J: TRBJ2-3
CDR3: CASSEDLANTQYF
DNA: TGTGCCAGCAGTGAAGATTTGGCAAATACGCAGTATTTT

V: TRBV9
D: NA
size: few
J: TRBJ1-2
CDR3: CASSVAGGNYGYTF
DNA: TGTGCCAGCAGCGTAGCAGGTGGAAACTATGGCTACACCTTC

V: TRBV5-1
D: NA
size: few
J: TRBJ2-5
CDR3: CASSQGPGQETQYF
DNA: TGCGCCAGCAGCCAGGGCCCGGGGCAAGAGACCCAGTACTTC

V: TRBV12-3/TRBV12-4
D: NA
size: few
J: TRBJ1-1
CDR3: CASSPDQIRTEAFF
DNA: TGTGCCAGCAGTCCAGACCAGATTAGGACTGAAGCTTTCTTT

V: TRBV18
D: TRBD1
size: NA
J: TRBJ2-7
CDR3: CASSPPGTGVYEQYF
DNA: TGTGCCAGCTCACCACCGGGGACAGGAGTTTACGAGCAGTACTTC

V: TRBV20-1
D: TRBD2
size: NA
J: TRBJ2-3
CDR3: CSARDRDYLTDTQYF
DNA: TGCAGTGCTAGAGACCGGGACTATCTGACAGATACGCAGTATTTT

V: TRBV7-2
D: NA
size: many
J: TRBJ2-7
CDR3: CASSPGGTKPYEQYF
DNA: TGTGCCAGCAGCCCAGGAGGGACAAAGCCCTACGAGCAGTACTTC

V: TRBV7-9
D: NA
size: NA
J: TRBJ1-2
CDR3: CASSSPAEGQGYTF
DNA: TGTGCCAGCAGTTCCCCGGCGGAAGGCCAAGGCTACACCTTC

V: TRBV7-2
D: NA
size: many
J: TRBJ1-3
CDR3: CASSPIKPGNTIYF
DNA: TGTGCCAGCAGCCCGATTAAGCCTGGAAACACCATATATTTT

V: TRBV7-2
D: NA
size: few
J: TRBJ1-2
CDR3: CASSPTGRYTF
DNA: TGTGCCAGCAGCCCGACAGGACGCTACACCTTC

V: TRBV4-1
D: NA
size: NA
J: TRBJ1-6
CDR3: CASSLEDSSYNSPLHF
DNA: TGCGCCAGCAGCCTAGAAGACAGTTCCTATAATTCACCCCTCCACTTT

V: TRBV18
D: TRBD2
size: NA
J: TRBJ2-1
CDR3: CASFDSERGVYNEQFF
DNA: TGTGCCAGCTTTGACTCGGAGCGGGGGGTATACAATGAGCAGTTCTTC

V: TRBV20-1
D: NA
size: few
J: TRBJ2-3
CDR3: CSAPREGDTQYF
DNA: TGCAGTGCTCCGAGAGAGGGGGATACGCAGTATTTT

V: TRBV9
D: NA
size: few
J: TRBJ1-1
CDR3: CASSVGSGTQNTEAFF
DNA: TGTGCCAGCAGCGTGGGGTCAGGGACACAGAACACTGAAGCTTTCTTT

V: TRBV3-1
D: TRBD2
size: NA
J: TRBJ2-2
CDR3: CASSPQLAGTGELFF
DNA: TGTGCCAGCAGTCCCCAGCTAGCGGGCACCGGGGAGCTGTTTTTT